These 18 T cell receptor beta chains share one sample of origin, sequenced in a study of patients and donors after allogeneic stem cell transplantation. MiXCR was run by TCRdb on the RT-PCR reads, yielding one entry per CDR3 protein. This table holds 160,000 or so distinct CDR3 sequences, approximately 22% found once. Material: blood, either unsorted or a sorted T cell fraction (not recorded which). These receptors all stem from a human donor who was either an allogeneic HSCT recipient or a stem cell or donor lymphocyte infusion donor (not recorded which). It is not recorded whose cells these are; they may come from a transplant donor.

The chain joins TRBV12-3 or TRBV12-4 to TRBJ1-5; D is perhaps TRBD1 (5 bases). This CDR3 is 15 amino acids long. Trimming removed 3 bases at V and 4 bases at J, with 13 bases between. The DNA for the CDR3 is TGTGCCAGCAGTTTCAAAGGGGCAGGAAATCAGCCCCAGCATTTT. Translation gives CASSFKGAGNQPQHF.

This chain uses TRBV14 with TRBJ2-7, with TRBD1 matching 8 bases. From germline, CDR1 is SGHDN and CDR2 FVKESK. The V and J ends lost 2 bases and 0 bases, in that order; junction bases with no gene match: 3. CDR3 length equals 15 residues. The CDR3 region is CASSQRTGNSYEQYF. The DNA of the CDR3 is TGTGCCAGCAGCCAACGGACAGGGAACTCCTACGAGCAGTACTTC.

This clonotype has more than one count but fewer than ten. This chain joins TRBV14 and TRBJ2-3; 8 bases map to TRBD1. This CDR3 is 14 amino acids long. Germline V gives CDR1 SGHDN, CDR2 FVKESK. The V segment lost 4 bases and the J segment 1 base; nucleotides outside the gene matches: 1. CDR3 coding DNA: TGTGCCAGCAGCCTACAGGGGGGCACAGATACGCAGTATTTT. Translated: CASSLQGGTDTQYF.

This clonotype was counted between two and nine times. The chain combines TRBV5-1 with TRBJ1-2; D remains unclear. V was clipped by 2 bases and J by 8 bases, with 13 bases between them. CDR1 and CDR2 from the germline V gene are SGHRS and YFSETQ. The CDR3 contains 13 residues. The CDR3 nucleotides are TGCGCCAGCAGCTTTTTAGGACCGCTAGGCTACACCTTC. Protein: CASSFLGPLGYTF. Complete variable domain (other parts from reference TRBV5-1 and TRBJ1-2): KAGVTQTPRYLIKTRGQQVTLSCSPISGHRSVSWYQQTPGQGLQFLFEYFSETQRNKGNFPGRFSGRQFSNSRSEMNVSTLELGDSALYLCASSFLGPLGYTFGSGTRLTVV.

This rearrangement joins TRBV7-9 to TRBJ1-3; D remains unclear. CDR1 is SEHNR, CDR2 FQNEAQ, per germline (reference sequence). The CDR3 covers 14 residues. Trimming took 1 base from V and 3 from J, leaving 7 bases between them. The CDR3 reads CASSLGRGGNTIYF. CDR3 DNA sequence: TGTGCCAGCAGCTTAGGACGGGGTGGAAACACCATATATTTT.

The chain combines TRBV12-3 or TRBV12-4 with TRBJ2-1; maybe TRBD1 (6 bases). Trimming removed 2 bases from V and 3 bases from J, with 11 bases in between. This CDR3 has 15 amino acids. CDR3 in amino acids: CASSLLGANYNEQFF. CDR3 sequence (DNA): TGTGCCAGCAGTTTACTGGGGGCGAACTACAATGAGCAGTTCTTC.

The chain carries TRBV5-1 and TRBJ1-1; D unresolved. Per the germline V gene, CDR1 is SGHRS and CDR2 is YFSETQ. CDR3 size: 15 residues. Deletions cut 4 bases from V and 1 base from J, with 14 bases between. CDR3 nucleotide sequence: TGCGCCAGCAGCGGAGACTGGCCTTCGAACACTGAAGCTTTCTTT. Translating it yields CASSGDWPSNTEAFF.

The chain combines TRBV20-1 with TRBJ2-1; tentatively, D is TRBD2 (5 bases). CDR1 and CDR2 (germline): DFQATT, SNEGSKA (reference sequence). The CDR3 totals 16 residues. V lost 5 bases and J 4 bases, leaving 21 bases between the germline ends. In DNA form, the CDR3 reads TGCAGTGCTTCCCCCAACTTGTGGGAGTCTTACAATGAGCAGTTCTTC. As protein: CSASPNLWESYNEQFF.

This clonotype has only a few counts. CDR3 DNA: TGCGCCAGCAGCGACTGGGAGAGCGGAAATTCACCCCTCCACTTT. Protein product: CASSDWESGNSPLHF. V is TRBV5-1 and J is TRBJ1-6; D not resolved. The CDR3 has 15 amino acids. Germline V gene lookup returns CDR1 SGHRS and CDR2 YFSETQ. V was pared by 4 bases and J by 7 bases, with 15 bases between.

The CDR3 sequence: CASSRGTGIRSYTF. The CDR3 bases are TGTGCCAGCAGCCGGGGGACAGGGATTCGGAGCTACACCTTC. The V and J genes are TRBV14 and TRBJ1-2, with 9 nucleotides matching TRBD1. CDR3 length: 14 residues. CDR1 is SGHDN, CDR2 FVKESK, per germline. The V gene end was trimmed by 4 bases and the J gene end by 9 bases; junction bases not matched to a gene: 9.

The CDR3 sequence: CASSLGDRVHEQYF. The CDR3 DNA sequence: TGTGCCAGCAGTTTGGGGGACAGGGTACACGAGCAGTACTTC. The chain joins TRBV28 to TRBJ2-7; 9 bases line up with TRBD1. The germline V gene encodes CDR1 MDHEN and CDR2 SYDVKM. The CDR3 is 14 amino acids. After removal of 3 bases from V and 5 bases from J, the junction contained 5 bases not matched to a gene.

The rearrangement joins TRBV29-1 to TRBJ2-3; TRBD2 aligns across 7 bases. The CDR3 totals 10 residues. V trimming: 6 bases; J trimming: 14 bases; junction bases outside the gene matches: 8. CDR1 and CDR2 from the germline V gene are SQVTM and ANQGSEA. DNA of the CDR3: TGCAGCGTGGGAAGCGGGGAGGCGTATTTT. Its protein product is CSVGSGEAYF.

This clonotype was found once. The V and J genes are TRBV3-1 and TRBJ2-1, with 10 positions matching TRBD2. V lost 4 bases to trimming and J lost 7 bases; unmatched junction nucleotides: 7. The length of the CDR3 is 15 residues. CDR1 LGHDT and CDR2 YNNKEL come from the germline V gene (reference sequence). The DNA for the CDR3 is TGTGCCAGCAGCCGCCTTCCGACTAGCGGGAATGAGCAGTTCTTC. Protein product: CASSRLPTSGNEQFF.

The chain couples TRBV6-2 or TRBV6-3 to TRBJ2-2; tentative D call: TRBD1 (5 bases). The CDR3 extends over 14 amino acids. From germline, CDR1 is MNHEY and CDR2 SVGEGT. Trimming left V 7 bases short and J 4 bases short, with 13 bases between. In DNA, the CDR3 is TGTGCCAGCACACCATCAGGGTTCACCGGGGAGCTGTTTTTT. Protein sequence: CASTPSGFTGELFF.

V gene TRBV6-2 or TRBV6-3 combines with J gene TRBJ2-1, with 11 nucleotides matching TRBD2. V was clipped by 6 bases and J by 7 bases; unmatched bases: 8. There are 15 residues in the CDR3. CDR1 MNHEY and CDR2 SVGEGT come from the germline V gene. The CDR3 here is CASSSGTSGTNEQFF. The CDR3 DNA follows: TGTGCCAGCAGCTCTGGGACTAGCGGAACTAATGAGCAGTTCTTC.

On this clonotype: One end of the junction does not line up with germline, which may come from a read error. This chain links TRBV11-3 with TRBJ2-2; 8 nucleotides line up with TRBD2. The CDR3 is 16 amino acids. Germline V lookup: CDR1 SGHNT, CDR2 YENEEA. CDR3 region: CASTLVESGSAGELFF. CDR3 nucleotides: TGTGCCAGCACCTTAGTGGAGAGCGGGAGCGCCGGGGAGCTGTTTTTT.

This clonotype occurred a few times. For the CDR3, the DNA is TGCGCCAGCCAGGACAGCCCGAACACCGGGGAGCTGTTTTTT. Protein product: CASQDSPNTGELFF. J is TRBJ2-2 and V is TRBV5-1, with D possibly matching TRBD1 (6 bases). The V gene lost 7 bases and the J gene lost 0 bases, with 10 bases spanning the gap. The length of the CDR3 is 14 residues. Germline V gene data show CDR1 as SGHRS and CDR2 as YFSETQ.

V and J are TRBV4-3 and TRBJ1-5; D unclear. Between the trimmed V and J ends, which lost 0 bases and 3 bases, there was a span of 9 bases. The germline CDR1 and CDR2 sequences are LGHNA and YSLEER. The CDR3 covers 15 residues. CDR3 sequence reads: CASSQDISVNQPQHF. The CDR3 bases are TGCGCCAGCAGCCAAGATATAAGTGTCAATCAGCCCCAGCATTTT.